This T cell receptor beta chain stems from a study of control samples from healthy donors and cancer patients. V lost 6 bases to trimming and J lost 0 bases, with 12 bases between them. Germline assignment: CDR1 SNHLY and CDR2 FYNNEI. CDR3 length: 14 amino acids. Generated by immunoSEQ multiplex PCR, the TCRdb table keeps only in-frame clones and is missing some. This sample has some 90,000 clones, with about 88% found just once. Input material: blood. This TCR derives from a woman aged 50 to 60 in good health. The chain joins TRBV2 to TRBJ2-7, with D hard to call. The CDR3 reads CASRLLPSSYEQYF. CDR3 in DNA: TGTGCCAGCAGGTTGCTACCAAGCTCCTACGAGCAGTACTTC. The complete variable domain, with remaining parts taken from reference TRBV2 and TRBJ2-7, reads EPEVTQTPSHQVTQMGQEVILRCVPISNHLYFYWYRQILGQKVEFLVSFYNNEISEKSEIFDDQFSVERPDGSNFTLKIRSTKLEDSAMYFCASRLLPSSYEQYFGPGTRLTVT.